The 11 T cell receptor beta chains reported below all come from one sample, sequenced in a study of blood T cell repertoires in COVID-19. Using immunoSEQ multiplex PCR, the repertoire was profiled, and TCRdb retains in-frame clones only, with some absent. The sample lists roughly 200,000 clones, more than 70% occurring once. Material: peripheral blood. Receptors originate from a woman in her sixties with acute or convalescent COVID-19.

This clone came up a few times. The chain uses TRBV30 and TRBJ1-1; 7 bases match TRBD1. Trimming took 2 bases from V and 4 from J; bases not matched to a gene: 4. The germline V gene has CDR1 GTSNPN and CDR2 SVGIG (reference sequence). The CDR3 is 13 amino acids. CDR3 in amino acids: CAWSPTGVTEAFF. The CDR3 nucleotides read TGTGCCTGGAGTCCCACAGGGGTCACTGAAGCTTTCTTT.

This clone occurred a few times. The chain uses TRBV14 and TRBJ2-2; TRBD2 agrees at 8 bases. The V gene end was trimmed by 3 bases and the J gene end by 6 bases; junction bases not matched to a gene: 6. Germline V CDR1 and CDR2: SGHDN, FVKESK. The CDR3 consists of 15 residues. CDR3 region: CASSQGLVSAGELFF. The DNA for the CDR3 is TGTGCCAGCAGCCAGGGACTAGTTTCAGCCGGGGAGCTGTTTTTT.

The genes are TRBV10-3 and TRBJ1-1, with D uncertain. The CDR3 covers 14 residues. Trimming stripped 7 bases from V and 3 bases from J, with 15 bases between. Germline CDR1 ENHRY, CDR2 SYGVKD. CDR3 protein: CAIMGQNGYTEAFF. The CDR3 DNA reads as TGTGCCATCATGGGCCAAAATGGGTACACTGAAGCTTTCTTT.

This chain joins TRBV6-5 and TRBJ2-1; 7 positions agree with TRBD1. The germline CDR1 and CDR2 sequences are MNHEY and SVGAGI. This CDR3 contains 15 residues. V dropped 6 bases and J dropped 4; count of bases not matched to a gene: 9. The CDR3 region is CASRRRQGTYNEQFF. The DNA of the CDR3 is TGTGCCAGCAGACGCCGACAGGGCACTTACAATGAGCAGTTCTTC.

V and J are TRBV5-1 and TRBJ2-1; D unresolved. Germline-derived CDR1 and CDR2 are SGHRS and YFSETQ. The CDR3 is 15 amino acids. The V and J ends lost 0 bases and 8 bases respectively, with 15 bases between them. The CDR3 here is CASSLESSWLDEQFF. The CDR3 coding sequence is TGCGCCAGCAGCTTGGAGTCTTCATGGCTTGATGAGCAGTTCTTC.

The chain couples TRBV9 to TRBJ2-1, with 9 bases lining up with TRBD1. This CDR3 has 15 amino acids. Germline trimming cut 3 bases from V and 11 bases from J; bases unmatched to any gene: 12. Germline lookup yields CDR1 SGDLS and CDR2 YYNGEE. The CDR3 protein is CASSAKQGADSQQFF. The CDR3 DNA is TGTGCCAGCAGCGCCAAACAGGGGGCGGATTCACAGCAGTTCTTC. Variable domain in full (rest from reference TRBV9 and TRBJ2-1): DSGVTQTPKHLITATGQRVTLRCSPRSGDLSVYWYQQSLDQGLQFLIQYYNGEERAKGNILERFSAQQFPDLHSELNLSSLELGDSALYFCASSAKQGADSQQFFGPGTRLTVL.

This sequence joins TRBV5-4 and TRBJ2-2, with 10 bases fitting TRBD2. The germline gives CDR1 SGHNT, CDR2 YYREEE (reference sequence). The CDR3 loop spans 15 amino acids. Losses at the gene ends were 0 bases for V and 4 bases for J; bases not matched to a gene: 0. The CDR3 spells CASSLGLAGTGELFF. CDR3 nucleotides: TGTGCCAGCAGCTTGGGACTAGCGGGCACCGGGGAGCTGTTTTTT.

CDR3 loop: CASSLRQGSYNEQFF. DNA for the CDR3: TGTGCCAGCAGCTTACGACAGGGGTCCTACAATGAGCAGTTCTTC. V is TRBV7-9 and J is TRBJ2-1; 8 bases line up with TRBD1. This CDR3 is built from 15 residues. V shed 2 bases, J shed 1 base, and the junction held 1 base outside the gene matches. Germline V CDR1 and CDR2: SEHNR, FQNEAQ (reference sequence).

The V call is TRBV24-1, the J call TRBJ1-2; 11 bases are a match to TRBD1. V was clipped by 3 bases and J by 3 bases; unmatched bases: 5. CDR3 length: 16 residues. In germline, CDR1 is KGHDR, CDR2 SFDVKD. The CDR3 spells CATSDAPGQGDYGYTF. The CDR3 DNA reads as TGTGCCACCAGTGATGCCCCGGGACAGGGGGACTATGGCTACACCTTC.

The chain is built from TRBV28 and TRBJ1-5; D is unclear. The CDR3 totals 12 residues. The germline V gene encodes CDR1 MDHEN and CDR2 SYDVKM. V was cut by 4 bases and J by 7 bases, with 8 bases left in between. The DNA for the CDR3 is TGTGCCAGCAGTTCCCCCAGGCAGCCCCAGCATTTT. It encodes CASSSPRQPQHF.

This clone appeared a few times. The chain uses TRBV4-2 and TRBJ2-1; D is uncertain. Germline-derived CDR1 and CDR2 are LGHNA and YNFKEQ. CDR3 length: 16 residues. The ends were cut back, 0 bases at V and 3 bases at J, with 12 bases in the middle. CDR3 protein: CASSQDGATNYNEQFF. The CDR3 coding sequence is TGTGCCAGCAGCCAAGACGGAGCGACCAACTACAATGAGCAGTTCTTC.